In its sample, the clone carrying this T cell receptor beta chain was seen once. No antigen is known for it. The junction does not match germline at one end; this may be a read error. This sample was included in a study of cytomegalovirus exposure and HLA in healthy donors. Findings of the study overall: Within a later analysis, the majority of CMV-associated TCR beta chains appeared HLA-restricted. The number of N-insertions in an Asian-associated ancestry cluster was reportedly below the approximately 600-donor mean in a later analysis. Some TCR beta chains (about 180 of them) were listed as cytomegalovirus-associated.

Primers for the PCR totalled 60 Vbeta and 13 Jbeta. TCRdb's copy holds only in-frame clones and misses some; the assay was immunoSEQ multiplex PCR. This sample has 100,000 or so clones; roughly 74% occur once, and the top ten carry 1.5% to 2%. This CDR3 has 15 amino acids. Germline assignment: CDR1 SEHNR and CDR2 FQNEAQ (reference sequence). The source is a woman in her thirties or forties in good health and CMV-seronegative. The specimen sequenced was PBMCs. V usage is TRBV7-9 and J usage is TRBJ1-2, with D uncertain. The CDR3 nucleotides read TGTTCCAGCAGCTTCGAGACACCTCGAATCTATGGCTACACCTTC. Protein product: CSSSFETPRIYGYTF. The variable domain in full, completed from reference TRBV7-9 and TRBJ1-2, reads DTGVSQNPRHKITKRGQNVTFRCDPISEHNRLYWYRQTLGQGPEFLTYFQNEAQLEKSRLLSDRFSAERPKGSFSTLEIQRTEQGDSAMYLCSSSFETPRIYGYTFGSGTRLTVV.